The present TCR beta chain was sequenced within a study of T cells in Graves' hyperthyroidism and ophthalmopathy. The wider study: Before any treatment, at initial diagnosis, peripheral blood was collected.

The CDR3 covers 14 residues. Trimming took 1 base from V and 2 from J, leaving 10 bases between them. CDR1 and CDR2 from the germline V gene are DFQATT and SNEGSKA (reference sequence). The source material, RNA transcripts, was used to amplify TCR beta CDR3 regions. Primed by the HTBI set, a first-round RT-PCR was run on the TCR CDR3. A single record per CDR3 protein comes from TCRdb applying MiXCR to the multiplex PCR reads. Among around 420,000 distinct CDR3 sequences, approximately 13% were seen once, and the ten largest hold more than 4.5%. The chain joins TRBV20-1 to TRBJ2-3; D ambiguous. This clonotype originated in a woman younger than 30 with Graves' hyperthyroidism. The sequenced material came from blood. The CDR3 reads CSARAAANTDTQYF. CDR3 in DNA: TGCAGTGCTAGAGCCGCGGCAAACACAGATACGCAGTATTTT.